Given below is one TCR beta chain in context. Its antigen is unknown. Primers for the PCR totalled 60 Vbeta and 13 Jbeta. The data were produced by immunoSEQ multiplex PCR, yet TCRdb's version contains in-frame clones alone and is incomplete. The sample holds roughly 90,000 clones, over 70% seen once. This entry comes from a study of cytomegalovirus exposure and HLA in healthy donors. Donors were ostensibly healthy at sampling, although undocumented immune exposures were probable. Study-wide results and limits: Associated with cytomegalovirus, according to the listing, were 150 to 200 TCR beta chains.

The CDR3 spans 16 residues. Trimming pared 6 bases from V and 0 bases from J, leaving 15 bases between. CDR1 is MDHEN and CDR2 is SYDVKM in the germline V gene. This chain uses TRBV28 with TRBJ2-1; a weak D match, TRBD2 (6 bases). This sequence was found in a man aged 30 to 39 in good health and CMV-seropositive. Sequences were obtained from PBMCs. DNA for the CDR3: TGTGCCAGCAGCCTACGGCGGGGTAGCTCCTACAATGAGCAGTTCTTC. Its protein is CASSLRRGSSYNEQFF.